This T cell receptor (beta chain) originates from a study of shared clonotypes between healthy human individuals. Donors included only healthy HIV-negative adults lacking recent acute infections or vaccinations. Generated by immunoSEQ multiplex PCR, the TCRdb table keeps only in-frame clones and is missing some. The table lists roughly 1.4 million clones, 97% to 99% of them singletons. As concerns this clone: The antigen remains unidentified.

Trimming at V came to 4 bases and at J to 0 bases, leaving 12 bases not matched to a gene. Per the germline V gene, CDR1 is SGHNT and CDR2 is YENEEA. This CDR3 spans 18 amino acids. Broader study findings: Roughly 5% of naive CD4 clonotypes were common to a handful of donors.

The sequence derives from a man aged 25 to 40 in good health. The V gene is TRBV11-3, the J gene TRBJ1-5, with 7 nucleotides matching TRBD1. Sequenced: naive CD4+ T cells sorted from blood. Subset denoted: CD45RA+ positively selected. CDR3 bases: TGTGCCAGCAGCTCGCCGAGCGGGACAGCCTATAGCAATCAGCCCCAGCATTTT. It is translated as CASSSPSGTAYSNQPQHF.